This TCR beta chain derives from a study of post-analysis software for immune sequencing data. On the study more broadly: The disease courses spanned relapsing-remitting, secondary progressive and progressive-relapsing forms of multiple sclerosis. General study results and limits: Compared against controls, patients with multiple sclerosis displayed significantly lower normalized Chao1 diversity. Patients showed TRBV5-6, TRBV5-1 and TRBV20-1 among a few TRBV segments more frequent than in controls.

On this clonotype itself: Its antigen is not identified.

There are 16 residues in the CDR3. The J segment lost 5 bases and the V segment lost 4 bases, leaving 9 bases of the junction unmatched. Germline V gene sequence: CDR1 SGHTS, CDR2 YDEGEE. Tagging with unique molecular identifiers was a feature of the TCR beta cDNA libraries. A population of 1 to 10 million T cells gave rise to around 480,000 cDNA molecules. MiXCR, run by TCRdb on the PCR reads, gives a single entry per CDR3 protein. The sample contains 750,000 to 950,000 distinct CDR3 sequences, roughly half of which appear only once. The material sequenced was blood. The TCR was taken from a girl between 10 and 17 years old with multiple sclerosis. The chain carries TRBV5-8 and TRBJ1-1; 12 bases line up with TRBD1. The CDR3 loop reads CASSPGTGGDLTEAFF. The CDR3 DNA sequence: TGTGCCAGCAGCCCGGGGACAGGGGGCGACTTGACTGAAGCTTTCTTT. Full variable domain (outside the CDR3, taken from reference TRBV5-8 and TRBJ1-1): EAGVTQSPTHLIKTRGQQATLRCSPISGHTSVYWYQQALGLGLQFLLWYDEGEERNRGNFPPRFSGRQFPNYSSELNVNALELEDSALYLCASSPGTGGDLTEAFFGQGTRLTVV.